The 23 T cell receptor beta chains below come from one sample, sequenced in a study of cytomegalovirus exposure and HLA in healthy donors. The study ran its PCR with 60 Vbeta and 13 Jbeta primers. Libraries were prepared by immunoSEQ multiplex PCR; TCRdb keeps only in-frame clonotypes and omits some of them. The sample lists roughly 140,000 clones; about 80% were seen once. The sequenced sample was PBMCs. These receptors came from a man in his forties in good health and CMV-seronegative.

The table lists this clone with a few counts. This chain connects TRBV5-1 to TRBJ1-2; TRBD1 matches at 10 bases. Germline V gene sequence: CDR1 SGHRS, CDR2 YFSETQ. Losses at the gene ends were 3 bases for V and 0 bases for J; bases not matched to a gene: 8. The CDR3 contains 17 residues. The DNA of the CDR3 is TGCGCCAGCAGCTGGAGGGACAGGGGATTAGCTAACTATGGCTACACCTTC. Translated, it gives CASSWRDRGLANYGYTF.

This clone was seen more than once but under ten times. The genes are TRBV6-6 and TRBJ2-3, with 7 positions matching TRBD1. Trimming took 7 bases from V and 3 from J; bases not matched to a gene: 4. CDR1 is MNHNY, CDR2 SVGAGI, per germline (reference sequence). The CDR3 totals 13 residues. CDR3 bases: TGTGCCAGCATTAAGACAGGGACAGATACGCAGTATTTT. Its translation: CASIKTGTDTQYF.

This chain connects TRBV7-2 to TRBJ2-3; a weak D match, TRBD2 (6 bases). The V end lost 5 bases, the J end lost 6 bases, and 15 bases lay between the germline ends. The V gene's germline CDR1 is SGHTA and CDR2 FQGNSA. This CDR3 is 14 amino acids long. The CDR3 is CASSRWEARDTQYF. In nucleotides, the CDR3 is TGTGCCAGCAGCCGGTGGGAGGCGCGCGATACGCAGTATTTT. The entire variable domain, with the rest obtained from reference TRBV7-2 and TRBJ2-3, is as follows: GAGVSQSPSNKVTEKGKDVELRCDPISGHTALYWYRQSLGQGLEFLIYFQGNSAPDKSGLPSDRFSAERTGGSVSTLTIQRTQQEDSAVYLCASSRWEARDTQYFGPGTRLTVL.

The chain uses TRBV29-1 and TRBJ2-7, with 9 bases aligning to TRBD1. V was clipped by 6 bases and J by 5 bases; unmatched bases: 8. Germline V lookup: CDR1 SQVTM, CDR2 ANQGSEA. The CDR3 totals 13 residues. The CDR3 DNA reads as TGCAGCGTAGAGGACAGGGGCGGGCACGAGCAGTACTTC. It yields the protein CSVEDRGGHEQYF.

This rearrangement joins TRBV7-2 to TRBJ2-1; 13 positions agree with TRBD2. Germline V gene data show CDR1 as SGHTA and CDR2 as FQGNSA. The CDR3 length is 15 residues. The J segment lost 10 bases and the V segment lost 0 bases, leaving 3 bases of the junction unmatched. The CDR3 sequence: CASSLAQGLAGEQFF. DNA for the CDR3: TGTGCCAGCAGCTTAGCGCAGGGACTAGCGGGGGAGCAGTTCTTC. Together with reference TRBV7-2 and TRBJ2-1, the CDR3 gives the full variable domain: GAGVSQSPSNKVTEKGKDVELRCDPISGHTALYWYRQSLGQGLEFLIYFQGNSAPDKSGLPSDRFSAERTGGSVSTLTIQRTQQEDSAVYLCASSLAQGLAGEQFFGPGTRLTVL.

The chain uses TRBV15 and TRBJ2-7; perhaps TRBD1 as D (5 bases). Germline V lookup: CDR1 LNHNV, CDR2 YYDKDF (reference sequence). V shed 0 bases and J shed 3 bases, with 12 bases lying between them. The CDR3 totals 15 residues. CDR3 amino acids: CATSRELLDSYEQYF. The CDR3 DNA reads TGTGCCACCAGCAGAGAACTCCTAGACAGCTACGAGCAGTACTTC.

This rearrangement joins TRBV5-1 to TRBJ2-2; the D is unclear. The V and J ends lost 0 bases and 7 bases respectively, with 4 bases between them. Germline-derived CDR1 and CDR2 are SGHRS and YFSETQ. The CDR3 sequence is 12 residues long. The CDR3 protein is CASSLAIGELFF. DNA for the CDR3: TGCGCCAGCAGCTTGGCCATCGGGGAGCTGTTTTTT.

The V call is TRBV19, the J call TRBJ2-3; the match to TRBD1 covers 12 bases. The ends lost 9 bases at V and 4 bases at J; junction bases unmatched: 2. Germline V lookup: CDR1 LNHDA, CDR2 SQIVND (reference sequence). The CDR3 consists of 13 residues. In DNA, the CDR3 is TGTGCCAGCGGGACAGGGGGCGCAGATACGCAGTATTTT. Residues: CASGTGGADTQYF.

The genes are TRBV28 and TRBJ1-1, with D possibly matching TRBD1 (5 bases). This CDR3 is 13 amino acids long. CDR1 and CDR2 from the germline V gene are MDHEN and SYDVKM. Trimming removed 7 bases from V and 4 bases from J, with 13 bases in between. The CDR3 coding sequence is TGTGCCAGCATCGTATCCGGGGGCACTGAAGCTTTCTTT. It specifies CASIVSGGTEAFF.

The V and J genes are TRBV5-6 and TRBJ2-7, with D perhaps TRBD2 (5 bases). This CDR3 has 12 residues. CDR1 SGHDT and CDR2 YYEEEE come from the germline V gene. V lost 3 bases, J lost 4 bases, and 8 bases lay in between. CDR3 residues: CASSSGDYEQYF. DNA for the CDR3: TGTGCCAGCAGCTCCGGGGATTACGAGCAGTACTTC. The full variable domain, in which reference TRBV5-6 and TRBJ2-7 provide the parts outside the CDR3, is DAGVTQSPTHLIKTRGQQVTLRCSPKSGHDTVSWYQQALGQGPQFIFQYYEEEERQRGNFPDRFSGHQFPNYSSELNVNALLLGDSALYLCASSSGDYEQYFGPGTRLTVT.

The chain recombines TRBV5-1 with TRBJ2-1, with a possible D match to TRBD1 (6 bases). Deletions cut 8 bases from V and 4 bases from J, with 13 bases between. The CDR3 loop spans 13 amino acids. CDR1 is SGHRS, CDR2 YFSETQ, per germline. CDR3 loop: CASGPTGYNEQFF. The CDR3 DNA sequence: TGCGCCAGTGGTCCCACAGGGTACAATGAGCAGTTCTTC.

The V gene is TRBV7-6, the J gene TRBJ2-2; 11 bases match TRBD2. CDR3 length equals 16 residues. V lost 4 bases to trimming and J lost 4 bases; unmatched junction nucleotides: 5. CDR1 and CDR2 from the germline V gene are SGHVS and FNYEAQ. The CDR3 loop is CASSSRLAGITGELFF. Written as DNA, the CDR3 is TGTGCCAGCAGCTCTAGACTAGCGGGGATCACCGGGGAGCTGTTTTTT.

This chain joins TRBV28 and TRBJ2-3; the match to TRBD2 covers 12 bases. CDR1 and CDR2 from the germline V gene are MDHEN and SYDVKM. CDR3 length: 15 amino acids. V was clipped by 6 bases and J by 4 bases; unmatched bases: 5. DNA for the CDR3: TGTGCCAGCAGGAGTTCTAGCGGGGGGGCAGATACGCAGTATTTT. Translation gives CASRSSSGGADTQYF.

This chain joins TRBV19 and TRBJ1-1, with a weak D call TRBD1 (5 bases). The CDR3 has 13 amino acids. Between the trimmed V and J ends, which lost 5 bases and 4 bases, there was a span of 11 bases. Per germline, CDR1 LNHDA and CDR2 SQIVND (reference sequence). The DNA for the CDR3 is TGTGCCAGTAGTCTGACAGCTACCACTGAAGCTTTCTTT. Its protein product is CASSLTATTEAFF. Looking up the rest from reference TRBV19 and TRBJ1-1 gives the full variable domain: DGGITQSPKYLFRKEGQNVTLSCEQNLNHDAMYWYRQDPGQGLRLIYYSQIVNDFQKGDIAEGYSVSREKKESFPLTVTSAQKNPTAFYLCASSLTATTEAFFGQGTRLTVV.

Written as DNA, the CDR3 is TGTGCCAGCAGTGAAGGGGGGGGAGAGACCCAGTACTTC. Amino acids: CASSEGGGETQYF. This chain uses TRBV2 with TRBJ2-5; 7 positions match TRBD2. Germline values: CDR1 SNHLY, CDR2 FYNNEI. The ends lost 1 base at V and 4 bases at J; junction bases unmatched: 0. This CDR3 has 13 residues.

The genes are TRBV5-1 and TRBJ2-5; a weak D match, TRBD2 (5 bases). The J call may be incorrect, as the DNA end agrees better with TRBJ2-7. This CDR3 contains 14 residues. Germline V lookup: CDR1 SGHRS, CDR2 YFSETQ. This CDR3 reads CASSRQDGGYEQYF. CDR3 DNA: TGCGCCAGCAGCCGCCAGGACGGAGGCTACGAGCAGTACTTC.

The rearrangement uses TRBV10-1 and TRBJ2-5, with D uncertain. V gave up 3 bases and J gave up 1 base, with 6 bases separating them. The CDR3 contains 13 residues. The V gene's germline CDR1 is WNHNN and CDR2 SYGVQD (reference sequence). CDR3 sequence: CASSENIQETQYF. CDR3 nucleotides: TGCGCCAGCAGTGAAAACATCCAAGAGACCCAGTACTTC.

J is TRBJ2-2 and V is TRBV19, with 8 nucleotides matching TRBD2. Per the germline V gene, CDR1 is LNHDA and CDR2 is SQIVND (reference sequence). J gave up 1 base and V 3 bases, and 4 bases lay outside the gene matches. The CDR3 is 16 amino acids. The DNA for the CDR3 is TGTGCCAGTAGTATTAGGACTAGCAGGAACACCGGGGAGCTGTTTTTT. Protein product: CASSIRTSRNTGELFF.

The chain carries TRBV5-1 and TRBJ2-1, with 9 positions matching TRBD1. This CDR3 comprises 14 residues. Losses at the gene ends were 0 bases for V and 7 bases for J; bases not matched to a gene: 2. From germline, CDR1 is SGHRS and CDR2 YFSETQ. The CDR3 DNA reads TGCGCCAGCAGCTTGGGGGACAGGGCGAATGAGCAGTTCTTC. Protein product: CASSLGDRANEQFF.

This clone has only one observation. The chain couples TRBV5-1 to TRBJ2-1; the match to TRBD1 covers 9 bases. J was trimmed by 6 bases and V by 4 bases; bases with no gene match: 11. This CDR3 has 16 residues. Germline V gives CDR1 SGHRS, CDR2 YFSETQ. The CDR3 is CASSLFSGTGINEQFF. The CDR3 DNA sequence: TGCGCCAGCAGCCTTTTTTCCGGGACAGGGATCAATGAGCAGTTCTTC.

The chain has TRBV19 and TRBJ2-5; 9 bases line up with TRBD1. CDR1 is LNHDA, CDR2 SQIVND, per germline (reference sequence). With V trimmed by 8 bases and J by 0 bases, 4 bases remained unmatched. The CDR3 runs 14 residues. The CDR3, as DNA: TGTGCCAGTGGACAGGGGTCGCACCAAGAGACCCAGTACTTC. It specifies CASGQGSHQETQYF.

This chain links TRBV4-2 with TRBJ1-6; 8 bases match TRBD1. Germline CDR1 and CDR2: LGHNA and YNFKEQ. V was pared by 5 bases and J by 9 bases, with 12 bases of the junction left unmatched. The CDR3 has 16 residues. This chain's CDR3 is CASSYEADRVSSPLHF. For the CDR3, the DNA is TGTGCCAGCAGCTACGAGGCGGACAGGGTTTCTTCACCCCTCCACTTT.

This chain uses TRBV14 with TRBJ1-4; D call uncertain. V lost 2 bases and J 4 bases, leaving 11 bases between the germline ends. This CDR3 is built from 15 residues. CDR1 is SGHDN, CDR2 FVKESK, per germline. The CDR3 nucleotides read TGTGCCAGCAGCCAATTGGGCCTCGTTAATGAAAAACTGTTTTTT. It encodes CASSQLGLVNEKLFF.